This TCR beta chain derives from a study of CD8 T cells in Susac syndrome. On the study more broadly: Treatment status at blood draw for the Susac syndrome patients was therapy-naive, corticosteroids, or intravenous immunoglobulin alone.

Overall study results and limits: The Susac syndrome CD4+ T cell repertoires displayed no clonal expansion.

Sequencing targeted TCR beta in blood CD8+ and CD4+ T cells. V lost 4 bases and J lost 4, with 23 bases in between. Looked up from germline, CDR1 is LGHDT and CDR2 is YNNKEL (reference sequence). This CDR3 has 19 amino acids. RNA amounts of about 0.5 to 1 ug underwent reverse transcription with random hexamers. The method of amplification for TCR beta CDR3 was immunoSEQ multiplex PCR, covering 54 Vbeta and 13 Jbeta. TCRdb itself ran the immunoSEQ multiplex PCR reads through MiXCR, one entry per CDR3 protein. This sample has some 190,000 distinct CDR3 sequences; 94% occur once, and the top ten carry around 0.16%. Of note for this clonotype: Its matching antigen is unknown.

The V gene is TRBV3-1, the J gene TRBJ1-6, with D possibly TRBD1 on 6 matching bases. Sequenced sample: CD4+ T cells from PBMCs. This clonotype was obtained from a human donor with Susac syndrome. CDR3 sequence: CASSPQVLDSGPYNSPLHF. In DNA, the CDR3 is TGTGCCAGCAGCCCGCAAGTATTGGACAGCGGGCCTTATAATTCACCCCTCCACTTT.